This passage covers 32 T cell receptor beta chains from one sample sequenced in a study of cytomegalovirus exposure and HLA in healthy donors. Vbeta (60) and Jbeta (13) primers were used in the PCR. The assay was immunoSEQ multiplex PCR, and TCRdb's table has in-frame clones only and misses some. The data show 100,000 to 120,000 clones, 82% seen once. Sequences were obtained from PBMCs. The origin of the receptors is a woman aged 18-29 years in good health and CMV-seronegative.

CDR3 nucleotide sequence: TGCGCCAGCAGCCAAAACAGGGAACTTGGGGCCAACGTCCTGACTTTC. It translates to CASSQNRELGANVLTF. This chain uses TRBV4-1 with TRBJ2-6; the D gene is possibly TRBD1 (6 bases). V lost 2 bases, J lost 3 bases, and 11 bases lay in between. The CDR3 sequence is 16 residues long. Germline CDR1 is MGHRA and CDR2 is YSYEKL.

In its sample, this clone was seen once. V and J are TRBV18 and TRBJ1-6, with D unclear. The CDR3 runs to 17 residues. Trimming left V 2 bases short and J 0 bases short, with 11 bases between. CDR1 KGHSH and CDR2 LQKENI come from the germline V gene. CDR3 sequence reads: CASSPSPLSSYNSPLHF. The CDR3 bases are TGTGCCAGCTCACCAAGCCCCCTAAGCTCCTATAATTCACCCCTCCACTTT.

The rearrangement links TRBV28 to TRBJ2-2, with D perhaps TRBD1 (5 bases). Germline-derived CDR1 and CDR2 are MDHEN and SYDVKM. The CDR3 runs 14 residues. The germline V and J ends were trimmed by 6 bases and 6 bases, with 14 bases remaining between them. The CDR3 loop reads CASRLDSTAGELFF. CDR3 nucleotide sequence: TGTGCCAGCAGACTCGACAGCACGGCCGGGGAGCTGTTTTTT.

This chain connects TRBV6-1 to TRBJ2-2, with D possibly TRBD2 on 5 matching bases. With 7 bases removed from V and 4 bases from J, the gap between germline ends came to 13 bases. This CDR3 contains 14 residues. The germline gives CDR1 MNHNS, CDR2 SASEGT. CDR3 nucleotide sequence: TGTGCCAGCAAGGTGGGCGCGGGCACCGGGGAGCTGTTTTTT. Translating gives CASKVGAGTGELFF.

The CDR3 nucleotides read TGTGCCACCAGGGACAGGAGGGAGGCCGGGGAGCTGTTTTTT. This sequence encodes CATRDRREAGELFF. V is TRBV15 and J is TRBJ2-2; D may be TRBD1 (7 bases). The germline gives CDR1 LNHNV, CDR2 YYDKDF (reference sequence). The CDR3 loop spans 14 amino acids. The V and J ends lost 6 bases and 6 bases respectively, with 14 bases between them.

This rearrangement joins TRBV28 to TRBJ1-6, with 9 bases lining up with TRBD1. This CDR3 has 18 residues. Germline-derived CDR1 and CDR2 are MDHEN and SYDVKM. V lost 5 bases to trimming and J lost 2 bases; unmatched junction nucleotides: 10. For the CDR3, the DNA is TGTGCCAGCAGTGTGGGACAGGGAGGATTGGCCTATAATTCACCCCTCCACTTT. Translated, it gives CASSVGQGGLAYNSPLHF.

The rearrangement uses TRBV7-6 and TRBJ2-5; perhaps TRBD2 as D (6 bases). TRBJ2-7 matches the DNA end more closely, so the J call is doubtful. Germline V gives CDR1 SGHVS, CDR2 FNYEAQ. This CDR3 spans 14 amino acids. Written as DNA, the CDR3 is TGTGCCAGCAGCCTCCTAGCGCCCTGGTACGAGCAGTACTTC. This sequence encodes CASSLLAPWYEQYF.

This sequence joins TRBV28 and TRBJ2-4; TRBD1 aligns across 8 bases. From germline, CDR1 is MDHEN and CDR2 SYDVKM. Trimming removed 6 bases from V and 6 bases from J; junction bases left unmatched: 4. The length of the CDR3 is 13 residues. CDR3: CASRGQGGNIQYF. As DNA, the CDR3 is TGTGCCAGCAGAGGACAGGGAGGAAACATTCAGTACTTC.

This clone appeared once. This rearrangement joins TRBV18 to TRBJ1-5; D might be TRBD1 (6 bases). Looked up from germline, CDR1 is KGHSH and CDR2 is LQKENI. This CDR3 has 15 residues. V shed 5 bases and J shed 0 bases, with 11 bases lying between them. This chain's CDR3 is CASSVGQSSNQPQHF. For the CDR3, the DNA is TGTGCCAGCTCAGTCGGACAGAGTAGCAATCAGCCCCAGCATTTT.

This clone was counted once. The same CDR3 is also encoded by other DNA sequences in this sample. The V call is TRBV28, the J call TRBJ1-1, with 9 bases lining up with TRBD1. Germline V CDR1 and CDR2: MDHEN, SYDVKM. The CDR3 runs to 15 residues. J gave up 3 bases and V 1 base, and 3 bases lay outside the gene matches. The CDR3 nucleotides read TGTGCCAGCAGTTTATACAGGACAGGGGACACTGAAGCTTTCTTT. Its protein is CASSLYRTGDTEAFF.

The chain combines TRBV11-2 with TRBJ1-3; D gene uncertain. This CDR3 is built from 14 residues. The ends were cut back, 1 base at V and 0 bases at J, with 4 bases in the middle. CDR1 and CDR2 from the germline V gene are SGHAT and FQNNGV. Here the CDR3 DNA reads TGTGCCAGCAGCTTAGTGAGCTCTGGAAACACCATATATTTT. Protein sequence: CASSLVSSGNTIYF.

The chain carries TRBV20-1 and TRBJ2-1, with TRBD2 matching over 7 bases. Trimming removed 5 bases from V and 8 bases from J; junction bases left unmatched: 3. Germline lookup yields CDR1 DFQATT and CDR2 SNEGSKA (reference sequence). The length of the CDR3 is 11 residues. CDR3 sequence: CSAGGGYEQFF. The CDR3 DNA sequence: TGCAGTGCTGGGGGGGGGTATGAGCAGTTCTTC.

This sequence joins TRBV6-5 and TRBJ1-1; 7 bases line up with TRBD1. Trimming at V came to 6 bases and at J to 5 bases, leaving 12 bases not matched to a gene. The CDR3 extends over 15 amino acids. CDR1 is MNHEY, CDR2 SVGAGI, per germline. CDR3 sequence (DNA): TGTGCCAGCAGAGGGACAGCGTCCCCGTATACTGAAGCTTTCTTT. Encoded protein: CASRGTASPYTEAFF.

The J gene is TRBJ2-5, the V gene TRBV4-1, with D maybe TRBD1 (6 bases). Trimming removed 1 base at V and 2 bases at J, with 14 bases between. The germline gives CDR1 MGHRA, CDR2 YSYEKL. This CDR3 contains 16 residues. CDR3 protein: CASSQGTDFLQETQYF. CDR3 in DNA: TGCGCCAGCAGCCAAGGGACAGACTTTTTACAAGAGACCCAGTACTTC.

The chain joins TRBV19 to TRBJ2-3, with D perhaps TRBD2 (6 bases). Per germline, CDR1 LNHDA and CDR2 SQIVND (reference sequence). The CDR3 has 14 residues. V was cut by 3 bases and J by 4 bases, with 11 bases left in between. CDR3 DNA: TGTGCCAGTAGTATCGTACTAGCCGCAGATACGCAGTATTTT. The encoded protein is CASSIVLAADTQYF.

CDR3: CASSFGGPTNTEAFF. The CDR3 bases are TGTGCCAGCAGCTTCGGGGGACCGACCAACACTGAAGCTTTCTTT. The chain carries TRBV7-2 and TRBJ1-1; maybe TRBD1 (5 bases). Trimming removed 3 bases at V and 2 bases at J, with 13 bases between. The V gene's germline CDR1 is SGHTA and CDR2 FQGNSA. The CDR3 runs to 15 residues. Complete variable domain (other parts from reference TRBV7-2 and TRBJ1-1): GAGVSQSPSNKVTEKGKDVELRCDPISGHTALYWYRQSLGQGLEFLIYFQGNSAPDKSGLPSDRFSAERTGGSVSTLTIQRTQQEDSAVYLCASSFGGPTNTEAFFGQGTRLTVV.

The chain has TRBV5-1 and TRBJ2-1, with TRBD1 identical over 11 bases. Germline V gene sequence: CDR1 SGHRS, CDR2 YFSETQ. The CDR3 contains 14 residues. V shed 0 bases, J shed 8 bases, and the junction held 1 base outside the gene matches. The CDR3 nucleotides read TGCGCCAGCAGCTTGGGGACAGGGGGCGATGAGCAGTTCTTC. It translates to CASSLGTGGDEQFF.

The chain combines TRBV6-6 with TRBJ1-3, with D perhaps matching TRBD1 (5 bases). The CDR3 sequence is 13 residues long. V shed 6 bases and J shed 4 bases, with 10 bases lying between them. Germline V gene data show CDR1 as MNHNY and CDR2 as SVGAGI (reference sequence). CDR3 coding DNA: TGTGCCAGCAGCCAGGGTTTCGGAAACACCATATATTTT. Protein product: CASSQGFGNTIYF.

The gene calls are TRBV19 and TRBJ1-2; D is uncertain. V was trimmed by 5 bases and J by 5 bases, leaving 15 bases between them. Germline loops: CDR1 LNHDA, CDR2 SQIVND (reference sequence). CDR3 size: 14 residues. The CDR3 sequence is CASSDGGHPYGYTF. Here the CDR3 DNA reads TGTGCCAGTAGTGATGGAGGGCACCCTTATGGCTACACCTTC.

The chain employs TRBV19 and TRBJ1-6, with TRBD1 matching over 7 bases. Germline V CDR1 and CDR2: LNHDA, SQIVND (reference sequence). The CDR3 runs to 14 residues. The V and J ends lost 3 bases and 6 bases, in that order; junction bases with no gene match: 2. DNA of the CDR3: TGTGCCAGTAGTATTTCAGGGGGTAATTCACCCCTCCACTTT. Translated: CASSISGGNSPLHF.

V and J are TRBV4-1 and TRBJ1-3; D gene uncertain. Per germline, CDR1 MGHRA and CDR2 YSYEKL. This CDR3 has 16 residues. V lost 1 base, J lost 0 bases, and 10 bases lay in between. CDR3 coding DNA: TGCGCCAGCAGCCAAGTACTGGTGCCCTCTGGAAACACCATATATTTT. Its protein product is CASSQVLVPSGNTIYF.

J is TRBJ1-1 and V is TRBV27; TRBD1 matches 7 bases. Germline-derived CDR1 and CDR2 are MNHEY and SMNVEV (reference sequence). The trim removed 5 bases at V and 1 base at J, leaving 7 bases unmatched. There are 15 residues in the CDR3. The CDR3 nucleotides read TGTGCCAGCAGTCCTGACAGGGCCGAGAACACTGAAGCTTTCTTT. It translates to CASSPDRAENTEAFF.

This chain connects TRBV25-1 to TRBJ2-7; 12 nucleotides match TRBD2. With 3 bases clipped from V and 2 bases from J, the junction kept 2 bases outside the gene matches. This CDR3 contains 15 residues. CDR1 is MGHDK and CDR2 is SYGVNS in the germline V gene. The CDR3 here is CASSDSSGRAYEQYF. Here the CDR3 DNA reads TGTGCCAGCAGTGACTCTAGCGGGAGGGCCTACGAGCAGTACTTC.

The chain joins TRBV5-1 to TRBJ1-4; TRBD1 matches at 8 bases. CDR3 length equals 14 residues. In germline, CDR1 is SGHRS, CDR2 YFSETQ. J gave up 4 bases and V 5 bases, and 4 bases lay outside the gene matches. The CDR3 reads CASRTGVLNEKLFF. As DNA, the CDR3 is TGCGCCAGCAGGACAGGGGTTCTTAATGAAAAACTGTTTTTT. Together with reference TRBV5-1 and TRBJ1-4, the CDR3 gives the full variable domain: KAGVTQTPRYLIKTRGQQVTLSCSPISGHRSVSWYQQTPGQGLQFLFEYFSETQRNKGNFPGRFSGRQFSNSRSEMNVSTLELGDSALYLCASRTGVLNEKLFFGSGTQLSVL.

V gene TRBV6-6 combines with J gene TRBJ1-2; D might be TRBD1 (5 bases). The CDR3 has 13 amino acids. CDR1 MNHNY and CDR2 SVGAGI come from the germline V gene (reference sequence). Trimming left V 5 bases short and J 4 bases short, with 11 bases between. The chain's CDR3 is CASSPGSGYGYTF. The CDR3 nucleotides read TGTGCCAGCAGTCCAGGGTCGGGCTATGGCTACACCTTC.

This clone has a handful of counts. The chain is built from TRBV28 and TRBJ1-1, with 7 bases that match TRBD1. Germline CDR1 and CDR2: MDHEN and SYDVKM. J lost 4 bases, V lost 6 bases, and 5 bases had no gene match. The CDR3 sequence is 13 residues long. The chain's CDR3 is CASRSDRTTEAFF. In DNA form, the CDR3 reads TGTGCCAGCAGATCGGACAGGACCACTGAAGCTTTCTTT.

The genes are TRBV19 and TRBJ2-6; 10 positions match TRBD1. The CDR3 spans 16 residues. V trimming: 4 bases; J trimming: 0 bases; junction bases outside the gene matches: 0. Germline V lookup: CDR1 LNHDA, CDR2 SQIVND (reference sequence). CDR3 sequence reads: CASSRTGGSGANVLTF. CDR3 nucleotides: TGTGCCAGTAGTAGGACAGGGGGCTCTGGGGCCAACGTCCTGACTTTC.

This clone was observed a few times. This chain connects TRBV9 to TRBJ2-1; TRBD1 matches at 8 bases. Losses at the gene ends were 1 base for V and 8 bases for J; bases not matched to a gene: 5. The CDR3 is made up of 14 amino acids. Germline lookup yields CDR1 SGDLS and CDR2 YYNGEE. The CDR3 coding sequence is TGTGCCAGCAGCGTACTGGGACAGGTCGATGAGCAGTTCTTC. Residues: CASSVLGQVDEQFF.

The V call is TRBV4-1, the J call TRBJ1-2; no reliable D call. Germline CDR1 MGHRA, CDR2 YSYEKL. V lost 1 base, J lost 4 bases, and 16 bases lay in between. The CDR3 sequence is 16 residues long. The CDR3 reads CASSQGMAAEFYGYTF. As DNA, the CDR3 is TGCGCCAGCAGCCAAGGAATGGCGGCGGAGTTCTATGGCTACACCTTC.

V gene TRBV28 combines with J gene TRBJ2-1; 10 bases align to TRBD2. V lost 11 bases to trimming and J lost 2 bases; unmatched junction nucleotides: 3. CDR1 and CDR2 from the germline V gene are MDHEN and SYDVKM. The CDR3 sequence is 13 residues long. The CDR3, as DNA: TGTGCCGTCAGCGGGAGGGCCTACAATGAGCAGTTCTTC. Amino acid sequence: CAVSGRAYNEQFF.

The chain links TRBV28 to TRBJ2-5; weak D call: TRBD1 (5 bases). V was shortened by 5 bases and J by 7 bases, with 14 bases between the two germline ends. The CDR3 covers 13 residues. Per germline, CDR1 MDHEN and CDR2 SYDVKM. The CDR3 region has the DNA TGTGCCAGCAGTCGACAGTTAAAAGGGACCCAGTACTTC. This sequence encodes CASSRQLKGTQYF. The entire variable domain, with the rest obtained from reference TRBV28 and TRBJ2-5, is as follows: DVKVTQSSRYLVKRTGEKVFLECVQDMDHENMFWYRQDPGLGLRLIYFSYDVKMKEKGDIPEGYSVSREKKERFSLILESASTNQTSMYLCASSRQLKGTQYFGPGTRLLVL.

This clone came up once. Here the CDR3 reads CAGGGTGELFF. Written as DNA, the CDR3 is TGTGCCGGAGGAGGTACCGGGGAGCTGTTTTTT. This chain uses TRBV19 with TRBJ2-2; possibly TRBD2 for D (5 bases). The CDR3 has 11 residues. Germline loops: CDR1 LNHDA, CDR2 SQIVND (reference sequence). Trimming stripped 11 bases from V and 5 bases from J, with 9 bases between.